This passage covers 2 T cell receptor beta chains from one sample sequenced in a study of T cell responses to AZD1222 COVID-19 vaccine (dated by TCRdb to the early 2020s). According to the study, the label for this sample's time point signals: baseline before first vaccination. The method behind the library was the immunoSEQ multiplex PCR assay. The table was pulled from immuneACCESS by TCRdb, which kept in-frame rearrangements only. Such tables lose some clones; where checked, under half of the loss comes from unresolved V genes, and the rest has no known cause. In all, the sample holds about 99,000 clones, and approximately 88% of those were seen once. The top ten clones comprise approximately 20% of the sample. Here the sequenced sample was peripheral blood, taken on day 0 of AZD1222 vaccination. Receptors originate from an adult in good health.

The V call is TRBV27, the J call TRBJ1-5; no definite D call. V lost 6 bases to trimming and J lost 3 bases, with 9 bases between them. Looked up from germline, CDR1 is MNHEY and CDR2 is SMNVEV (reference sequence). This CDR3 is built from 13 residues. The CDR3: CASRMGINQPQHF. CDR3 DNA sequence: TGTGCCAGCAGGATGGGGATCAATCAGCCCCAGCATTTT.

Remarks on this clone: A junction boundary mismatches the germline segment, possibly from a read error. The genes are TRBV7-7 and TRBJ1-3; no firm D call. From germline, CDR1 is SSHAT and CDR2 FNYEAQ (reference sequence). There are 14 residues in the CDR3. The CDR3 sequence: CASSLSSTSNTIYF. CDR3 coding DNA: TGTGCTAGCAGCTTATCTTCGACCAGTAACACCATATATTTT.